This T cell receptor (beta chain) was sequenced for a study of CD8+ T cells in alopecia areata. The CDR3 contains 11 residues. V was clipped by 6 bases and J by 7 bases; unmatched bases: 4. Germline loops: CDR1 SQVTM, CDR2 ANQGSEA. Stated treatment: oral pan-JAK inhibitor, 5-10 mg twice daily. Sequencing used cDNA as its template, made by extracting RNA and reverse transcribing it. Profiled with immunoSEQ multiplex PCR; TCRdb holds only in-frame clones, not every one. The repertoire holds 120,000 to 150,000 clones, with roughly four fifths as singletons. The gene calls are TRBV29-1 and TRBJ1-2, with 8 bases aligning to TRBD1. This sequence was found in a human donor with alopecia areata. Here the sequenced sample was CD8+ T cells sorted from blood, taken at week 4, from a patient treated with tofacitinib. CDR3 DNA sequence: TGCAGCGTGAAAGACAGGGGTGGCTACACCTTC. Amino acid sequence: CSVKDRGGYTF.